This section outlines one TCR beta chain sequence together with its context. MiXCR, run by TCRdb on the RT-PCR reads, gives a single entry per CDR3 protein. The table lists about 540,000 distinct CDR3 sequences, approximately 24% of them singletons. This record comes from a study of response to subunit inactivated influenza vaccine. Per the germline V gene, CDR1 is MDHEN and CDR2 is SYDVKM. V lost 4 bases, J lost 4 bases, and 20 bases lay in between. The CDR3 has 16 residues. These same data were also listed under a study on T cells expressing NK-cell markers. As that report states: 5'RACE template switching built TCR beta cDNA with unique molecular identifiers. Beta-chain profiling covered CD3+CD56+NKG2C+, CD3+CD56+NKG2C- and CD3+CD56-NKG2C+ sorted subsets. CD8+ T cells in 5 or 6 donors included dominant NKG2C+ clonotypes at roughly 1.0-7.5%. A few of the donors also had these clonotypes leading their CD3+CD56-NKG2C+ fraction.

The origin of this receptor is a man aged 45 to 65 who received an inactivated influenza vaccine. The material was CD4+ T cells sorted from PBMCs, obtained less than 13 days after vaccination. V usage is TRBV28 and J usage is TRBJ2-7; tentative D call: TRBD1 (6 bases). CDR3 nucleotides: TGTGCCAGCAGTTCCCAGGACAGAACCTTTGTGTACGAGCAGTACTTC. Protein sequence: CASSSQDRTFVYEQYF.